This T cell receptor beta chain was profiled in a study of blood T cell repertoires in COVID-19. About the research overall: COVID-19 samples collected from the United States, Italy and Spain covered acute and convalescent phases. Nucleic acid was either cDNA or gDNA, and it came from T cells, B-cell-depleted T cells, or PBMCs.

The CDR3 length is 13 residues. CDR1 and CDR2 (germline): KGHSH, LQKENI. Trimming stripped 8 bases from V and 2 bases from J, with 9 bases between. Original methodology: Reference gene primer amplification in the assay estimated nucleated cell counts. Profiling relied on immunoSEQ multiplex PCR, and the TCRdb table lists in-frame clones only, not all of them. That table is the source of V, J and clone size, and D and trimming were worked out from the DNA. The table has 300,000 to 350,000 clones, around 83% seen once. The sequenced sample consisted of peripheral blood. This receptor was taken from a man younger than 45 with active or convalescent COVID-19. The rearrangement joins TRBV18 to TRBJ1-4; D gene unclear. Here the CDR3 DNA reads TGTGCCAGCGCTGGAGAGACTAATGAAAAACTGTTTTTT. Translated: CASAGETNEKLFF. The variable domain in full, with the rest retrieved from reference TRBV18 and TRBJ1-4, is NAGVMQNPRHLVRRRGQEARLRCSPMKGHSHVYWYRQLPEEGLKFMVYLQKENIIDESGMPKERFSAEFPKEGPSILRIQQVVRGDSAAYFCASAGETNEKLFFGSGTQLSVL.